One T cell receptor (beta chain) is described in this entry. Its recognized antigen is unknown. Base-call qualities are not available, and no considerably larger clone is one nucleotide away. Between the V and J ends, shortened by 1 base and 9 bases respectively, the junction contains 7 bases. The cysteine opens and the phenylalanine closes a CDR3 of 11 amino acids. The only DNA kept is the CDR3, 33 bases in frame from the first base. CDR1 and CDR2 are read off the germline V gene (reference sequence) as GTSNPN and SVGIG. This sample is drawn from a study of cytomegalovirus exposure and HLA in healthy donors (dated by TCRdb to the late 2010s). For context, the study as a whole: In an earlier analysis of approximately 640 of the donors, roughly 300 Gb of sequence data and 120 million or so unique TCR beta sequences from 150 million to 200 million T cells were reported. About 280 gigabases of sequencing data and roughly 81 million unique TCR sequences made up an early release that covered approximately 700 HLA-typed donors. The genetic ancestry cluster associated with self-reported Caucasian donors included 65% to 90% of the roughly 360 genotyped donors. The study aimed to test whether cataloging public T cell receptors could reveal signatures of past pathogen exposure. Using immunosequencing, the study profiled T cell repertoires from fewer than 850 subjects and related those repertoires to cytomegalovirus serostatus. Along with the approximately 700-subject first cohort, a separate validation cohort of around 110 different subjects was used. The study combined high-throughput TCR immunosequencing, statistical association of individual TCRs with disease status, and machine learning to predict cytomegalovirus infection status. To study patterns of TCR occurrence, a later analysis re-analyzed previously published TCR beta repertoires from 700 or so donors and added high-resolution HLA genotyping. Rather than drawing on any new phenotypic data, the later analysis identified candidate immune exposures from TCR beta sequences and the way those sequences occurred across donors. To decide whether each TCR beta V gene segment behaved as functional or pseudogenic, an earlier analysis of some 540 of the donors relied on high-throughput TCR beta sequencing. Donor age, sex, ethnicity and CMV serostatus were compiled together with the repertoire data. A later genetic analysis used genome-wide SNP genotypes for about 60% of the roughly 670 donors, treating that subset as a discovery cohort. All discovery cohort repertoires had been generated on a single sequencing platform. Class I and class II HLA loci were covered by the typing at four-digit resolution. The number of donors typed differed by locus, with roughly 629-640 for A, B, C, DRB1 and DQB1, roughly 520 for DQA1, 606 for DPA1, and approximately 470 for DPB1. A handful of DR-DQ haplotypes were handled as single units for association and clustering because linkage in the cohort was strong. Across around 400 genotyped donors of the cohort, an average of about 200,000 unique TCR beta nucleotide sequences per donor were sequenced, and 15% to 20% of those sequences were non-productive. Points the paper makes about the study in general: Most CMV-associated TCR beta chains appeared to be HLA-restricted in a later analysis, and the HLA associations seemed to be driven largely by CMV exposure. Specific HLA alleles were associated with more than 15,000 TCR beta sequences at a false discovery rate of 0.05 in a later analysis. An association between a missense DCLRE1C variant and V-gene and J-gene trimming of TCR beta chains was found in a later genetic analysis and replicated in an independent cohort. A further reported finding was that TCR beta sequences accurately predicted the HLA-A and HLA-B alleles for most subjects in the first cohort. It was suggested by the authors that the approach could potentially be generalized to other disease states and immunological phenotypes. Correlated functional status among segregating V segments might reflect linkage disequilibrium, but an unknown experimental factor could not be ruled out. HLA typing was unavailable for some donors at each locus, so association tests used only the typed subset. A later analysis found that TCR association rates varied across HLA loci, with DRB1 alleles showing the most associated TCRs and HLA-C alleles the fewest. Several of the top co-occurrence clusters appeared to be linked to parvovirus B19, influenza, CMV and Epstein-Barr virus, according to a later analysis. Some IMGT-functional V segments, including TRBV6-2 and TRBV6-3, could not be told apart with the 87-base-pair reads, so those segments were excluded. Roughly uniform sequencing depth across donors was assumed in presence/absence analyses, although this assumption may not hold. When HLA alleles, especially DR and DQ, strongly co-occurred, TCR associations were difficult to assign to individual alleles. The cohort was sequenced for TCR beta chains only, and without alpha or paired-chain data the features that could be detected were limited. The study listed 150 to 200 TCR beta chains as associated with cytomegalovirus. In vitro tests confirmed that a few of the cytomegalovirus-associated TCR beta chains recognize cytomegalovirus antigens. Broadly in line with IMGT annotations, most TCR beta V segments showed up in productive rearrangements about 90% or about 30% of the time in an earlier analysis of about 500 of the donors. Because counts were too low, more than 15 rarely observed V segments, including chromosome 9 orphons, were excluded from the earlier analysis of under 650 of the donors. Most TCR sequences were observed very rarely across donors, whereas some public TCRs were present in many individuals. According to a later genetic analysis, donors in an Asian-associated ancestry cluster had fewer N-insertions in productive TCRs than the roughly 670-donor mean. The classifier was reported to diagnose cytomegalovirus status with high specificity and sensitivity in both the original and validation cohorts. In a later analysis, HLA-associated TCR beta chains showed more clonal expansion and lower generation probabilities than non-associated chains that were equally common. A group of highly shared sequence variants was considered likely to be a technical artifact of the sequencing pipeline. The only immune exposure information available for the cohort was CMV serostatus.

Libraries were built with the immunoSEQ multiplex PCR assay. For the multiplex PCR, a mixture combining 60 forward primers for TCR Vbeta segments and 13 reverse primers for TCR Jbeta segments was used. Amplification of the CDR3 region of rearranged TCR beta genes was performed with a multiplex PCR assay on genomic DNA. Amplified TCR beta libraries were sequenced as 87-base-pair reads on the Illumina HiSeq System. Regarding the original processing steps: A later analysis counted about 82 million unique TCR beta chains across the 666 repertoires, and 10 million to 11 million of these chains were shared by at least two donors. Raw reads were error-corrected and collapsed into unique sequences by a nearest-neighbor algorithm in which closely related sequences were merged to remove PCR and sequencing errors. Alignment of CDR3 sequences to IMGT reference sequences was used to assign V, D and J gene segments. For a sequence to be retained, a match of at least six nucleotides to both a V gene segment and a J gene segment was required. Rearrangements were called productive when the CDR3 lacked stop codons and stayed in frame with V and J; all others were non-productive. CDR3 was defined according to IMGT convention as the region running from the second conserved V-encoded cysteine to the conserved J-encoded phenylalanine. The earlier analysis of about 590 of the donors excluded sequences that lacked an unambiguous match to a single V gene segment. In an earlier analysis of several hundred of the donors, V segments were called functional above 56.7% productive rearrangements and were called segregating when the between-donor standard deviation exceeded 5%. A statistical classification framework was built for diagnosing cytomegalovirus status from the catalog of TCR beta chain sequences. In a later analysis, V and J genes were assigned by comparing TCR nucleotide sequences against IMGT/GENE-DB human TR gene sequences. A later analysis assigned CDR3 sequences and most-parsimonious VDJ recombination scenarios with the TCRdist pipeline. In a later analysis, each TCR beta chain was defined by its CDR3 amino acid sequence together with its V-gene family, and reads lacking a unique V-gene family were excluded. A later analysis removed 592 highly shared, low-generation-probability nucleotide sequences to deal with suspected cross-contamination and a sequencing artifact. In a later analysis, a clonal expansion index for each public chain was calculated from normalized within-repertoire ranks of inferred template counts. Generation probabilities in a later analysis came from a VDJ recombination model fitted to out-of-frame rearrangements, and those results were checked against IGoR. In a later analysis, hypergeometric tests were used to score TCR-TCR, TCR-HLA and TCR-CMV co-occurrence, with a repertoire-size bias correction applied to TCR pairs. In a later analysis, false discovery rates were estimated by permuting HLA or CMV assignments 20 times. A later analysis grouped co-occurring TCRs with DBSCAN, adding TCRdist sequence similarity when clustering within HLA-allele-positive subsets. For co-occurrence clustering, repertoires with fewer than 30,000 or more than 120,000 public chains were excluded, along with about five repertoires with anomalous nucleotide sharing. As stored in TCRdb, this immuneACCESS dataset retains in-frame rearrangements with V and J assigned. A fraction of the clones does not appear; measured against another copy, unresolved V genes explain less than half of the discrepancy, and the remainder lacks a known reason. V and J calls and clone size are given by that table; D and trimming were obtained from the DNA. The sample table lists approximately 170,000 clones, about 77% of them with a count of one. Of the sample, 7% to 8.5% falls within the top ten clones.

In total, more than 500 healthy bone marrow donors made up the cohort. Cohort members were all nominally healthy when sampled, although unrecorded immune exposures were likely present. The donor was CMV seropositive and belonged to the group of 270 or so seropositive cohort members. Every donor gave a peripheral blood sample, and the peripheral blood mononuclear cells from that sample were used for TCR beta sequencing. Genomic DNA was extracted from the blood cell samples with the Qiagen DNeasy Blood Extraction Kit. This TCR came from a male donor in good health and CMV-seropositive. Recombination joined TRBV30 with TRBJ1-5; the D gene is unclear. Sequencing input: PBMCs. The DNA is TGTGCCTGGAGTGCGGAGGGGCCCCAGCATTTT. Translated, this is CAWSAEGPQHF.